Here is one T cell receptor beta chain with its context. Trimming at V came to 1 base and at J to 7 bases, leaving 3 bases not matched to a gene. There are 14 residues in the CDR3. The germline gives CDR1 SGHTA, CDR2 FQGNSA. The sample originates from a study of T cell clones after liver transplantation. Study summary: In this trial, immunosuppression withdrawal was attempted within 2 years of liver transplant.

Libraries were prepared by immunoSEQ multiplex PCR; TCRdb keeps only in-frame clonotypes and omits some of them. The sample gives about 80,000 clones, 65% to 85% of which show up once; 0.47% is in the top ten. V is TRBV7-2 and J is TRBJ1-2, with 10 bases that match TRBD1. Source: CD4+ T cells from blood, taken almost 47 months after liver transplant. The source is a human patient who received a liver transplant. Some T cells may be the graft donor's. The CDR3 is CASSLGGTGVGYTF. The CDR3 DNA reads as TGTGCCAGCAGCTTAGGTGGGACAGGGGTTGGCTACACCTTC.